Reported below is one TCR beta chain. This clone has only a few counts. The specificity of this receptor is unknown. It has no much larger one-base neighbor in the sample; base qualities were not kept. This entry is derived from a study of CD8+ T cells in alopecia areata (dated 2018 in TCRdb). For the wider study: The treated patients, all with moderate-to-severe alopecia areata, were enrolled in an open-label pilot trial of oral tofacitinib given at 5 to 10 mg twice daily. TCRbeta CDR3 regions were amplified by immunoSEQ multiplex PCR with 35 Vbeta forward and 13 Jbeta reverse primers. Tofacitinib was administered for 6 to 18 months, and 6 months of follow-up off drug were then conducted to assess delayed response and recurrence. Patients on tofacitinib were biopsied at baseline and after 4 and 24 weeks of treatment, and several of the patients also had a later scalp biopsy. Scalp tissue and sorted CD4+ and CD8+ peripheral blood T cells from patchy and totalis/universalis alopecia areata patients and from healthy controls were covered by human TCRbeta sequencing. RNA came from the PAXgene miRNA kit for fixed scalp, the miRNeasy kit for PBMCs, and the RNeasy kit for mouse skin. Clonality in the scalp was compared among normal scalp (n=4), patchy alopecia areata scalp (n=8), and alopecia totalis/universalis scalp (n=8). To study T cell clonal expansion in alopecia areata, the researchers applied high-throughput TCRbeta sequencing to both the C3H/HeJ mouse model and human patients. Study-wide conclusions, independent of this receptor: Lesional scalp, especially in alopecia totalis/universalis, showed higher clonality and more expanded CD8+ clones than normal scalp, suggesting antigenic drive. Compared with mice, TCR sequences shared between patients were less clear, possibly partly because of HLA diversity across the patient population. Unlike mouse skin, where gammadelta T cells dominate, normal human skin contains resident alphabeta T cells that get sequenced too, which complicates analysis of the scalp TCR repertoire.

The germline V gene supplies CDR1 SQVTM and CDR2 ANQGSEA. V is cut by 7 bases and J by 3 bases, and the space between the germline ends is 14 bases. Reading from cysteine to phenylalanine, the CDR3 counts 13 amino acids. Only the CDR3 part of the read is kept: 39 bases, read in frame from the first base. Interpreted using the paper, the time point label stands for: baseline before oral tofacitinib. Lesional scalp punch biopsies and peripheral blood were collected from alopecia areata patients. After PBMCs were isolated by density centrifugation and stained for CD3, CD4 and CD8, a FACSAria was used to sort CD4+ and CD8+ T cells. Libraries were constructed by the immunoSEQ multiplex PCR assay. RNA was extracted from all samples and reverse transcribed into cDNA as template for TCR sequencing. First-strand cDNA was synthesized with SuperScript III using a 2:1 mix of oligo-dT and random hexamers. A synthetic immune receptor repertoire was used to measure amplification bias, and any remaining bias was corrected computationally. Processing in the source paper ran as follows. Raw reads were preprocessed to remove errors, and CDR3 was defined according to IMGT conventions as the region from the conserved cysteine to phenylalanine. Clonality was computed by normalizing Shannon entropy by log2 of the number of productive unique TCRs and subtracting the result from 1. CD4 or CD8 identity of scalp clones was inferred by cross-referencing scalp TCRbeta sequences with sorted blood CD4 and CD8 repertoires. The table was pulled from immuneACCESS by TCRdb, which kept in-frame rearrangements only. Such tables lose some clones; where checked, under half of the loss comes from unresolved V genes, and the rest has no known cause. That table gives V, J and clone size, and the DNA gave D and trimming. This sample holds some 130,000 clones; about 50% were observed only once. The ten largest clones represent about 17% of the sample.

The sequencing used CD8+ T cells sorted from blood, collected at week 0. The clonotype was recovered from a human donor with alopecia areata. This receptor chain uses TRBV29-1 and TRBJ2-3; a weak D assignment points to TRBD2 (6 bases agree). The bases are TGCAGCGCCCCGGTTGGAGGGACAGATACGCAGTATTTT. Translated, it reads CSAPVGGTDTQYF.